This TCR beta chain was recovered during a study of blood T cell repertoires in COVID-19. The ends lost 2 bases at V and 13 bases at J; junction bases unmatched: 8. Germline CDR1 is MNHEY and CDR2 is SVGEGT. The CDR3 length is 12 residues. Source study methods: Amplification from reference gene primers served as the basis for estimated nucleated cell counts. Clones were read by immunoSEQ multiplex PCR, and TCRdb kept only the in-frame ones, dropping some. Clonal size and the V and J genes are those of that table, whereas D and trimming came from the DNA. Of about 86,000 clones listed, approximately 83% are singletons.

The source material was peripheral blood. The chain carries TRBV6-2 or TRBV6-3 and TRBJ2-7, with 7 nucleotides matching TRBD2. This TCR came from an elderly woman with active or convalescent COVID-19. The CDR3 DNA is TGTGCCAGCAGTTACAGCGGGGCTCAACGTTACTTC. It specifies CASSYSGAQRYF.